Below, 9 T cell receptor beta chains from the same sample are listed, as sequenced in a study of Ad26.COV2.S vaccination and SARS-CoV-2 variants. Assay used: immunoSEQ multiplex PCR; TCRdb lists only in-frame clones, some missing. The sample shows 440,000 or so clones, 80% to 90% of them seen only once. Treatment noted: 15 to 20 received Ad26.COV2.S at low or high dose, single or two shots; roughly five received placebo; per-sample allocation not given. The samples were gathered on day 63 after the first injection of vaccine or placebo. The input for sequencing was peripheral blood, taken in a trial of Ad26.COV2.S vaccine versus placebo. These receptors came from a person aged 18-60 years who received the Ad26.COV2.S COVID-19 vaccine or a placebo.

This clone appeared a single time. The genes are TRBV6-1 and TRBJ1-4; D gene ambiguous. This CDR3 has 14 amino acids. CDR1 MNHNS and CDR2 SASEGT come from the germline V gene. Trimming cost V 3 bases and J 8 bases, with 13 bases left between them. CDR3 nucleotide sequence: TGTGCCAGCAGTGATAGGATGATGGGCGAAAAACTGTTTTTT. It translates to CASSDRMMGEKLFF.

The V call is TRBV27, the J call TRBJ1-1; D uncertain. CDR3 size: 13 residues. The germline V and J ends were trimmed by 3 bases and 4 bases, with 9 bases remaining between them. CDR1 and CDR2 (germline): MNHEY, SMNVEV (reference sequence). CDR3 nucleotide sequence: TGTGCCAGCAGTTTTGTCGTCACCACTGAAGCTTTCTTT. Translated: CASSFVVTTEAFF.

The chain carries TRBV9 and TRBJ1-3; D gene uncertain. This CDR3 has 16 amino acids. Germline V gene data show CDR1 as SGDLS and CDR2 as YYNGEE. V was pared by 0 bases and J by 11 bases, with 21 bases between. CDR3 amino acids: CASSVGPGVGFAAIYF. The CDR3 DNA reads as TGTGCCAGCAGCGTAGGACCAGGCGTCGGATTCGCGGCCATATATTTT.

This clone was counted once. This chain connects TRBV5-1 to TRBJ2-7; 14 nucleotides match TRBD2. The V and J ends lost 3 bases and 2 bases, in that order; junction bases with no gene match: 1. The CDR3 is 15 amino acids. The germline V gene encodes CDR1 SGHRS and CDR2 YFSETQ. DNA for the CDR3: TGCGCCAGCAGCTCGGGACTAGCGGGAGCCTACGAGCAGTACTTC. It is translated as CASSSGLAGAYEQYF. Complete variable domain (other parts from reference TRBV5-1 and TRBJ2-7): KAGVTQTPRYLIKTRGQQVTLSCSPISGHRSVSWYQQTPGQGLQFLFEYFSETQRNKGNFPGRFSGRQFSNSRSEMNVSTLELGDSALYLCASSSGLAGAYEQYFGPGTRLTVT.

The genes are TRBV10-1 and TRBJ2-2, with 9 bases lining up with TRBD1. J gave up 6 bases and V 4 bases, and 3 bases lay outside the gene matches. Germline assignment: CDR1 WNHNN and CDR2 SYGVQD (reference sequence). The CDR3 loop spans 14 amino acids. The CDR3 loop reads CASSVDRGSGELFF. Written as DNA, the CDR3 is TGCGCCAGCAGTGTGGACAGGGGATCCGGGGAGCTGTTTTTT.

The chain links TRBV29-1 to TRBJ2-3; 8 nucleotides agree with TRBD1. CDR3 length equals 15 residues. The V gene end was trimmed by 4 bases and the J gene end by 3 bases; junction bases not matched to a gene: 9. Germline assignment: CDR1 SQVTM and CDR2 ANQGSEA. The CDR3 loop is CSVVLDRAYTDTQYF. For the CDR3, the DNA is TGCAGCGTTGTTCTGGACAGGGCATATACAGATACGCAGTATTTT.

This clone came up once. The rearrangement joins TRBV21-1 to TRBJ1-2. TRBV21-1 is listed as a pseudogene. The CDR3 has 9 residues. The CDR3 loop is CASGGGYTF. CDR3 DNA sequence: TGTGCCAGTGGGGGGGGCTACACCTTC.

Comment on this clone: One junction end disagrees with the germline gene, perhaps due to a read error. The chain's CDR3 is CASSLETGRPFF. The DNA of the CDR3 is TGTGCCAGCAGCTTAGAGACGGGCAGGCCTTTTTTT. J is TRBJ1-5 and V is TRBV7-9; D not certain. The germline CDR1 and CDR2 sequences are SEHNR and FQNEAQ (reference sequence). This CDR3 has 12 amino acids.

Here the CDR3 reads CASSLPIGGDQPQHF. The CDR3 region has the DNA TGTGCCAGCAGTTTACCTATTGGGGGAGATCAGCCCCAGCATTTT. The V and J genes are TRBV28 and TRBJ1-5; maybe TRBD1 (5 bases). The CDR3 sequence is 15 residues long. V lost 2 bases and J 5 bases, leaving 13 bases between the germline ends. Germline lookup yields CDR1 MDHEN and CDR2 SYDVKM.